This TCR beta chain was recovered during a study of cytomegalovirus exposure and HLA in healthy donors. Use of 60 Vbeta and 13 Jbeta primers characterized the PCR. Clones were read by immunoSEQ multiplex PCR, and TCRdb kept only the in-frame ones, dropping some. The table has about 210,000 clones, about 80% seen once; the top ten hold roughly 1.9%. After removal of 5 bases from V and 3 bases from J, the junction contained 8 bases not matched to a gene. This CDR3 spans 16 amino acids. The germline gives CDR1 SGHTA, CDR2 FQGNSA. The TCR comes from a male donor in good health and CMV-seronegative. The V gene is TRBV7-2, the J gene TRBJ2-7, with TRBD2 matching 12 bases. The source material was PBMCs. CDR3 in DNA: TGTGCCAGCAGCGGTTCACCGGGACTAGCGGGCTACGAGCAGTACTTC. This gives the protein CASSGSPGLAGYEQYF.